Listed here are 30 T cell receptor beta chains from one sample, sequenced in a study of shared clonotypes between healthy human individuals. Using immunoSEQ multiplex PCR, the repertoire was profiled, and TCRdb retains in-frame clones only, with some absent. The repertoire holds some 1,600,000 clones, with around 98% as singletons. The sequencing sample was made of naive CD4+ T cells sorted from blood. Subset described: CD45RA+ positively selected. These receptors all come from a man aged 25 to 45 in good health.

The V gene is TRBV14, the J gene TRBJ1-2, with 8 nucleotides matching TRBD1. CDR1 is SGHDN and CDR2 is FVKESK in the germline V gene. V dropped 4 bases and J dropped 7; count of bases not matched to a gene: 14. This CDR3 contains 16 residues. The CDR3 DNA reads as TGTGCCAGCAGCCGACCCGGGACAGGCTTTGGTTCTGGCTACACCTTC. Translation: CASSRPGTGFGSGYTF.

This chain joins TRBV6-1 and TRBJ2-1; a weak D match, TRBD2 (6 bases). Germline CDR1 is MNHNS and CDR2 is SASEGT. CDR3 length: 14 residues. V was trimmed by 10 bases and J by 4 bases, leaving 17 bases between them. The CDR3 spells CATIPWGDYNEQFF. Written as DNA, the CDR3 is TGTGCCACCATCCCCTGGGGGGATTACAATGAGCAGTTCTTC.

This clone is a singleton in its sample. The rearrangement uses TRBV7-2 and TRBJ1-2; D might be TRBD1 (6 bases). The CDR3 totals 13 residues. Trimming stripped 0 bases from V and 6 bases from J, with 8 bases between. Germline V CDR1 and CDR2: SGHTA, FQGNSA. The CDR3 here is CASSLAHRDGYTF. CDR3 bases: TGTGCCAGCAGCTTAGCCCACAGGGATGGCTACACCTTC.

The sample holds one count of this clone. J is TRBJ1-5 and V is TRBV4-3; 8 bases match TRBD1. The CDR3 totals 15 residues. Germline CDR1 LGHNA, CDR2 YSLEER. V gave up 0 bases and J gave up 4 bases; unmatched junction bases: 2. In DNA, the CDR3 is TGCGCCAGCAGCCAAGACAGGGGGCATAATCAGCCCCAGCATTTT. Translating gives CASSQDRGHNQPQHF.

The genes are TRBV12-2 and TRBJ2-7; the table's D gene call, TRBD1, was not cross checked with the DNA. TRBV12-2 is listed as a pseudogene. CDR3 length: 16 residues. CDR3 region: CASRSRGTGDDYEQYF. The CDR3 nucleotides are TGTGCAAGTCGCTCTCGCGGGACAGGGGATGACTACGAGCAGTACTTC.

In DNA, the CDR3 is TGTGCCAGCACTCTAGCGGGAGGGCGCACAGATACGCAGTATTTT. Residues: CASTLAGGRTDTQYF. V usage is TRBV19 and J usage is TRBJ2-3; TRBD2 matches at 12 bases. Germline V CDR1 and CDR2: LNHDA, SQIVND (reference sequence). The CDR3 spans 15 residues. V was clipped by 9 bases and J by 1 base; unmatched bases: 5.

The chain uses TRBV27 and TRBJ1-4; possible D gene TRBD1, 6 bases. V shed 0 bases and J shed 8 bases, with 13 bases lying between them. Looked up from germline, CDR1 is MNHEY and CDR2 is SMNVEV (reference sequence). CDR3 length: 15 amino acids. The CDR3 DNA sequence: TGTGCCAGCAGTTTATCAAGGGGGATAGAGGAAAAACTGTTTTTT. Its protein product is CASSLSRGIEEKLFF. Supplemented by reference TRBV27 and TRBJ1-4, the full variable domain reads EAQVTQNPRYLITVTGKKLTVTCSQNMNHEYMSWYRQDPGLGLRQIYYSMNVEVTDKGDVPEGYKVSRKEKRNFPLILESPSPNQTSLYFCASSLSRGIEEKLFFGSGTQLSVL.

V gene TRBV9 combines with J gene TRBJ2-1; D is possibly TRBD2 (6 bases). The CDR3 loop spans 13 amino acids. CDR1 is SGDLS, CDR2 YYNGEE, per germline. The V and J ends lost 1 base and 9 bases respectively, with 11 bases between them. CDR3 sequence: CASSVTSSSEQFF. CDR3 nucleotides: TGTGCCAGCAGCGTAACTAGCAGTAGTGAGCAGTTCTTC.

The chain recombines TRBV19 with TRBJ1-5, with 11 bases that match TRBD1. V lost 7 bases, J lost 1 base, and 6 bases stayed unmatched. The CDR3 has 16 residues. Germline V CDR1 and CDR2: LNHDA, SQIVND (reference sequence). The CDR3 protein is CASIRTGGGSNQPQHF. The CDR3 DNA is TGTGCCAGTATTAGGACAGGGGGCGGGAGCAATCAGCCCCAGCATTTT.

This sequence joins TRBV25-1 and TRBJ1-1, with D hard to call. V was trimmed by 1 base and J by 5 bases, leaving 14 bases between them. Germline CDR1 is MGHDK and CDR2 is SYGVNS. The CDR3 sequence is 15 residues long. As DNA, the CDR3 is TGTGCCAGCAGTGAATCAGTAGGGTTAGGTACTGAAGCTTTCTTT. This sequence encodes CASSESVGLGTEAFF.

The chain's CDR3 is CASSARGGTYEQYF. The DNA of the CDR3 is TGTGCCAGCTCCGCCCGAGGCGGAACCTACGAGCAGTACTTC. V is TRBV28 and J is TRBJ2-7; D not certain. Trimming took off 8 bases at V and 2 bases at J, with 16 bases between the two ends. Germline CDR1 and CDR2: MDHEN and SYDVKM. This CDR3 has 14 residues.

The CDR3 DNA is TGTGCCAGCAGTTTCTCGACAGGGTTGGGCGAGCAGTACTTC. Amino acid sequence: CASSFSTGLGEQYF. This chain joins TRBV28 and TRBJ2-7, with 7 bases that match TRBD1. V lost 3 bases to trimming and J lost 6 bases; unmatched junction nucleotides: 8. Germline loops: CDR1 MDHEN, CDR2 SYDVKM. This CDR3 comprises 14 residues.

On this clone itself: Other DNA variants within this sample encode the same CDR3. The rearrangement links TRBV6-1 to TRBJ2-1, with no clear D. Deletions cut 3 bases from V and 4 bases from J, with 7 bases between. This CDR3 contains 13 residues. CDR1 is MNHNS and CDR2 is SASEGT in the germline V gene. CDR3 residues: CASSDRRYNEQFF. CDR3 in DNA: TGTGCCAGCAGTGACCGCCGGTACAATGAGCAGTTCTTC.

As regards this clone: The same CDR3 is also encoded by other DNA sequences in this sample. The chain employs TRBV7-2 and TRBJ2-7; D gene ambiguous. CDR1 is SGHTA and CDR2 is FQGNSA in the germline V gene. CDR3 length: 14 residues. The V gene lost 1 base and the J gene lost 1 base, with 8 bases spanning the gap. In nucleotides, the CDR3 is TGTGCCAGCAGCTTAGAGGGCCAATCCTACGAGCAGTACTTC. This sequence encodes CASSLEGQSYEQYF.

To note about this clone: This same CDR3 is encoded by further DNA sequences in the sample. The chain is built from TRBV5-1 and TRBJ2-1; 8 positions match TRBD2. V shed 0 bases and J 4 bases; nucleotides not matched to a gene: 6. This CDR3 has 16 residues. Germline V gene sequence: CDR1 SGHRS, CDR2 YFSETQ. The CDR3 DNA sequence: TGCGCCAGCAGCTTGGATCCTAGCGGGTCTTACAATGAGCAGTTCTTC. It translates to CASSLDPSGSYNEQFF.

This sequence joins TRBV7-3 and TRBJ2-7, with TRBD1 identical over 8 bases. CDR1 is SGHTA and CDR2 is FQGTGA in the germline V gene. This CDR3 contains 13 residues. Trimming at V came to 5 bases and at J to 5 bases, leaving 5 bases not matched to a gene. CDR3 region: CASSQGARNEQYF. CDR3 in DNA: TGTGCCAGCAGCCAGGGGGCGCGGAACGAGCAGTACTTC.

The chain combines TRBV7-2 with TRBJ2-2; D not resolved. The germline V gene has CDR1 SGHTA and CDR2 FQGNSA. This CDR3 is built from 13 residues. Trimming took 5 bases from V and 1 from J, leaving 5 bases between them. This CDR3 reads CASSPWNTGELFF. In nucleotides, the CDR3 is TGTGCCAGCAGCCCTTGGAACACCGGGGAGCTGTTTTTT.

The V gene is TRBV25-1, the J gene TRBJ1-1; the D gene is possibly TRBD1 (5 bases). V gave up 6 bases and J gave up 7 bases, with 18 bases separating them. Germline V gene data show CDR1 as MGHDK and CDR2 as SYGVNS. The CDR3 runs to 14 residues. The CDR3 nucleotides read TGTGCCAGCAGGGTCTCGGGGGGTGTAAGTGAAGCTTTCTTT. Its translation is CASRVSGGVSEAFF.

This chain joins TRBV9 and TRBJ2-3; D is possibly TRBD2 (6 bases). V was clipped by 0 bases and J by 5 bases, with 13 bases between them. This CDR3 spans 15 amino acids. CDR1 is SGDLS and CDR2 is YYNGEE in the germline V gene. The CDR3 loop reads CASSVVAGSVDTQYF. The CDR3 coding sequence is TGTGCCAGCAGCGTAGTTGCGGGATCGGTAGATACGCAGTATTTT.

This sequence joins TRBV7-6 and TRBJ2-3, with unresolved D. Per germline, CDR1 SGHVS and CDR2 FNYEAQ. The CDR3 runs 13 residues. V was trimmed by 1 base and J by 2 bases, leaving 4 bases between them. The CDR3 sequence: CASSLDYTDTQYF. CDR3 coding DNA: TGTGCCAGCAGCTTAGATTACACAGATACGCAGTATTTT.

This clone was picked up one time. V gene TRBV5-6 combines with J gene TRBJ2-7; 9 nucleotides agree with TRBD2. V shed 6 bases and J 3 bases; nucleotides not matched to a gene: 16. Germline-derived CDR1 and CDR2 are SGHDT and YYEEEE. The CDR3 covers 17 residues. The chain's CDR3 is CASNSAGLREGLYEQYF. DNA of the CDR3: TGTGCCAGCAACTCGGCGGGTCTGCGGGAGGGTCTCTACGAGCAGTACTTC.

This rearrangement joins TRBV5-1 to TRBJ2-5; D is perhaps TRBD2 (5 bases). Germline assignment: CDR1 SGHRS and CDR2 YFSETQ. The V gene lost 4 bases and the J gene lost 1 base, with 14 bases spanning the gap. This CDR3 spans 15 amino acids. CDR3 sequence reads: CASSNLGLVQETQYF. CDR3 in DNA: TGCGCCAGCAGCAATTTAGGACTTGTCCAAGAGACCCAGTACTTC.

This chain uses TRBV18 with TRBJ2-3, with TRBD2 identical over 12 bases. The J segment lost 0 bases and the V segment lost 3 bases, leaving 4 bases of the junction unmatched. CDR1 is KGHSH, CDR2 LQKENI, per germline. There are 17 residues in the CDR3. The DNA for the CDR3 is TGTGCCAGCTCACCCAGACTAGCGGGAGCTAGCACAGATACGCAGTATTTT. Protein sequence: CASSPRLAGASTDTQYF.

As regards this clone: The same CDR3 arises from other DNA sequences in this sample as well. The V call is TRBV7-2, the J call TRBJ1-5; unclear D gene. From germline, CDR1 is SGHTA and CDR2 FQGNSA. The CDR3 sequence is 14 residues long. Trimming stripped 4 bases from V and 2 bases from J, with 9 bases between. CDR3: CASSSRVGNQPQHF. As DNA, the CDR3 is TGTGCCAGCAGCTCGAGGGTAGGCAATCAGCCCCAGCATTTT.

The chain couples TRBV6-1 to TRBJ1-5; D is uncertain. The V gene's germline CDR1 is MNHNS and CDR2 SASEGT. V was shortened by 3 bases and J by 0 bases, with 9 bases between the two germline ends. The CDR3 has 15 amino acids. The CDR3 is CASSDRHTSNQPQHF. The CDR3 DNA reads TGTGCCAGCAGTGACCGCCATACTAGCAATCAGCCCCAGCATTTT.

As regards this clone: This sample includes further DNA sequences coding for the same CDR3. The chain combines TRBV5-1 with TRBJ2-3, with 8 nucleotides matching TRBD2. Germline V CDR1 and CDR2: SGHRS, YFSETQ. The CDR3 covers 14 residues. Trimming at V came to 4 bases and at J to 1 base, leaving 2 bases not matched to a gene. CDR3 in DNA: TGCGCCAGCAGCCTGACTAGCGGCACAGATACGCAGTATTTT. Amino acids: CASSLTSGTDTQYF.

The CDR3 is CASSLRPSGADEQYF. For the CDR3, the DNA is TGTGCCAGCAGCTTAAGGCCTAGCGGGGCTGACGAGCAGTACTTC. V gene TRBV7-9 combines with J gene TRBJ2-7; 9 positions match TRBD2. V dropped 2 bases and J dropped 5; count of bases not matched to a gene: 7. The germline gives CDR1 SEHNR, CDR2 FQNEAQ (reference sequence). CDR3 length: 15 residues.

This rearrangement joins TRBV9 to TRBJ1-3; D unresolved. CDR1 and CDR2 (germline): SGDLS, YYNGEE. V was shortened by 0 bases and J by 2 bases, with 12 bases between the two germline ends. There are 16 residues in the CDR3. CDR3: CASSVGPPGTGNTIYF. The CDR3 nucleotides are TGTGCCAGCAGCGTAGGACCACCGGGGACTGGAAACACCATATATTTT.

The gene calls are TRBV7-2 and TRBJ2-7; tentatively, D is TRBD1 (6 bases). Germline V gene lookup returns CDR1 SGHTA and CDR2 FQGNSA. Trimming pared 4 bases from V and 4 bases from J, leaving 14 bases between. This CDR3 is built from 14 residues. The CDR3 region is CASSSGVLYYEQYF. In DNA, the CDR3 is TGTGCCAGCAGCTCAGGGGTGCTTTATTACGAGCAGTACTTC.

The chain carries TRBV7-6 and TRBJ1-2; D uncertain. The V gene's germline CDR1 is SGHVS and CDR2 FNYEAQ. V lost 2 bases and J lost 5, with 24 bases in between. This CDR3 has 18 residues. In DNA form, the CDR3 reads TGTGCCAGCAGCTTACAGCCCCCTGCGGGGATCAGCTCTTATGGCTACACCTTC. This sequence encodes CASSLQPPAGISSYGYTF.